This TCR beta chain was profiled in a study of T cells in Graves' hyperthyroidism and ophthalmopathy (dated by TCRdb to between 2018 and 2020). About the study as a whole: A discovery cohort of about 96 patients, 43 with Graves' ophthalmopathy and fewer than 65 with stable Graves' hyperthyroidism, was used to find distinguishing TCR V-J signatures. Following sampling, methimazole starting at 30 mg daily was given to hyperthyroidism patients, and high-dose intravenous methylprednisolone was given to ophthalmopathy patients. The approximately 98 discovery patients were randomly divided into training and test sets at a 7:3 ratio. TCR Vbeta CDR3 sequencing of 130 to 150 peripheral blood samples (over 40 ophthalmopathy, 75 hyperthyroidism and some 17 progressor patients) is reported in the paper. The study also compared thyroid tissue and blood T-cell repertoires from five or six Graves' hyperthyroidism patients. Whether ophthalmopathy could be predicted prospectively was tested in an independent validation cohort made up of some 20 hyperthyroidism patients plus 17 patients who later progressed to ophthalmopathy. Results the study describes overall, beyond this receptor: Blood samples also contained most of the expanded thyroid clonotypes (frequency above 0.001), which suggests that blood repertoires may reflect thyroid immune responses. A model built on a 13 V-J signature distinguished ophthalmopathy from stable hyperthyroidism, reaching roughly 88% sensitivity and 81% to 83% specificity in cross-validation and 80%/75% in testing. In validation, the model predicted progression to ophthalmopathy with 55% to 71% sensitivity and around 72% specificity, a median of approximately 6.7 months before onset. No statistical method was used to fix the sample size in advance, and group allocation was not hidden from the investigators.

Patients with uncontrolled infections, other autoimmune diseases, pregnancy or lactation were excluded. Diagnoses relied on clinical symptoms, serum thyroxine and TRAb, thyroid ultrasound and orbital computed tomography. Trizol reagent was used to extract total RNA, and RNA quality was then checked on an Agilent 2100 Bioanalyzer. The TCR beta CDR3 regions were amplified from RNA transcripts. The TCR CDR3 was subjected to a first round of RT-PCR using the HTBI primer set and the Qiagen OneStep RT-PCR kit. A second multiplex PCR round built the libraries, followed by size selection and purification. Paired-end sequencing of the libraries was performed with 100 bp reads on an Illumina HiSeq2000. In the source study's methods: SOAPnuke was used to process the raw data, throwing out any read that contained adapters or uncalled bases, had a mean Phred below 15, or lacked an exact constant-primer or identifier match. High-quality paired reads were merged using COPE v1.2.5, and each unique nucleotide sequence was defined as a clonotype. MiTCR v1.1 was used to align clonotypes to the IMGT TRBV, TRBD and TRBJ reference segments. Analysis was restricted to V-J combinations with a frequency above 0.0001, which covered 98% to 99.2% of repertoires. The TCS score was defined as F50 (clonal expansion) divided by E x V (chaos), with BLOSUM62-based TCRdist calculated between CDR3 peptides within each V-J. Welch's t-statistics and random forest reduced roughly 530 V-J features to some 14, which were used in a naive Bayes classifier (R e1071). Thyroid-blood repertoire similarity was quantified with the Morisita-Horn index. Starting from the raw public reads, TCRdb applied fastp trimming at Q25, assembled clones with MiXCR and retained in-frame beta chains. Entries are consolidated by CDR3 protein sequence, retaining the most common genes and DNA. None of the V and J calls come from the authors' own analysis; TCRdb made them. This sample gives 480,000 or so distinct CDR3 sequences in total; over 45% of them show up just once. 44% of the sample is in the top ten clones.

Note on this clonotype: Its antigen target is currently unknown. Base-call qualities are not available, and no considerably larger clone is one nucleotide away.

Including the terminal cysteine and phenylalanine, the CDR3 comprises 16 residues. The retained sequence is limited to the CDR3, 48 bases, with the frame set at the first base. The germline V gene encodes CDR1 ENHRY and CDR2 SYGVKD. V has 3 bases trimmed and J has 6 bases trimmed; junction bases matching no gene number 11. The specimen sequenced was peripheral blood or thyroid tissue (not recorded which). The sequence was collected from an adult woman with Graves' disease, either hyperthyroidism or ophthalmopathy (not recorded which). Here the chain combines TRBV10-3 and TRBJ1-5; a stretch of 7 junction bases matches TRBD1. The DNA reads as follows: TGTGCCATCAGTGACACAGGGGAGGTTGGGGGTCAGCCCCAGCATTTT. This is translated as CAISDTGEVGGQPQHF.